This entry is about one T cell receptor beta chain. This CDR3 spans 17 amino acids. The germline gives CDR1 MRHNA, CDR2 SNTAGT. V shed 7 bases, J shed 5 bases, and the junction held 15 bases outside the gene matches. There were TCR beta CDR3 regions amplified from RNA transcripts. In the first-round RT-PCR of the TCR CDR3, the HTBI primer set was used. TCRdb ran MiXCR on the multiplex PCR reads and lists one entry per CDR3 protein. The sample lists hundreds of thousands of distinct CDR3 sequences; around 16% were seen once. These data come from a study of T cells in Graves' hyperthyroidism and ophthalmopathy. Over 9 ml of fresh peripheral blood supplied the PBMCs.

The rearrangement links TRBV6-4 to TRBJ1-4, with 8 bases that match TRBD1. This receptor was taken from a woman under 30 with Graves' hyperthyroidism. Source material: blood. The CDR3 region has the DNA TGTGCCAGCAATAAGGACAGGGAGGAAATCGGAAATGAAAAACTGTTTTTT. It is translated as CASNKDREEIGNEKLFF.